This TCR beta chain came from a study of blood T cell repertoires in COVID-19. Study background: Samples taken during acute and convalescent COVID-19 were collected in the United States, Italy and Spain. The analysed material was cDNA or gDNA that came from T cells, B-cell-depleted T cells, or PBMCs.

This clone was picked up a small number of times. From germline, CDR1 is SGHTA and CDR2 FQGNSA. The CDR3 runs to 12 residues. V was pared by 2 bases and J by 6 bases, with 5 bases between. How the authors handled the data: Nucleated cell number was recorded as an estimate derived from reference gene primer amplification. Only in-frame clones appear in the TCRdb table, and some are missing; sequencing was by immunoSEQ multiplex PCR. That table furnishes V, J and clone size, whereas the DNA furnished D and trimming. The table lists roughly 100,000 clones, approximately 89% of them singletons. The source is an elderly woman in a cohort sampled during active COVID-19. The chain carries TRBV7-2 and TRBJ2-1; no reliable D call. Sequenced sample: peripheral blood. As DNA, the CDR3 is TGTGCCAGCAGCTTAACTCTCAATGAGCAGTTCTTC. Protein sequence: CASSLTLNEQFF.